One sample yielded the 3 T cell receptor beta chains listed below, sequenced in a study of T cell clonality in common variable immunodeficiency (dated by TCRdb to the mid-2010s). Study-level results and caveats: CVID TCRbeta sequences reportedly showed fewer deletions and N-nucleotide insertions and lacked highly modified clones with 13 or more V deletions.

To prepare the library, the immunoSEQ multiplex PCR assay was applied. TCRdb's version of the immuneACCESS table is confined to in-frame rearrangements and falls short of the full clone set. An unresolved V gene accounts for under half of the shortfall where checked; the remainder is of unknown origin. This sample contains about 14,000 clones, none of which is a singleton. About 10% of the sample rests with the top ten. No antigen is known for these receptors. Sequenced input: peripheral blood mononuclear cells. Receptors originate from a human donor with common variable immunodeficiency.

This clone was picked up a small number of times. From the germline J gene comes the end of the CDR3, since the read stops 3 residues before it. V is TRBV19 and J is TRBJ2-1; 9 nucleotides line up with TRBD2. Germline CDR1 and CDR2: LNHDA and SQIVND (reference sequence). The V and J ends lost 5 bases and 5 bases, in that order; junction bases with no gene match: 7. This CDR3 spans 15 amino acids. The CDR3 sequence: CASSAGTSWNNEQFF. The covered CDR3 bases are TGTGCCAGTAGTGCAGGGACTAGCTGGAACAATGAG.

Points on this clone: Read sequence stops 3 residues before the CDR3 end, and the germline J gene provides the missing end. V gene TRBV7-6 combines with J gene TRBJ2-5, with 10 bases identical to TRBD1. The germline CDR1 and CDR2 sequences are SGHVS and FNYEAQ. The ends lost 5 bases at V and 5 bases at J; junction bases unmatched: 5. The length of the CDR3 is 14 residues. The CDR3 bases that were read are TGTGCCAGCAGCCGACAGGGGGCGAGGGAGACC. Residues: CASSRQGARET. The whole CDR3 reads CASSRQGARETQYF.

Only a few counts were recorded for this clone. The CDR3 end falls 3 residues outside the read, so it is completed with the germline J gene. The gene calls are TRBV18 and TRBJ2-7, with D possibly TRBD1 on 5 matching bases. V shed 4 bases and J shed 2 bases, with 18 bases lying between them. The CDR3 extends over 16 amino acids. From germline, CDR1 is KGHSH and CDR2 LQKENI. Partial CDR3 DNA: TGTGCCAGCTCACAACAGGAGCGCACCCCCGCCTACGAG. It encodes CASSQQERTPAYE. The CDR3 as a whole reads CASSQQERTPAYEQYF. The variable domain in full, completed from reference TRBV18 and TRBJ2-7, reads NAGVMQNPRHLVRRRGQEARLRCSPMKGHSHVYWYRQLPEEGLKFMVYLQKENIIDESGMPKERFSAEFPKEGPSILRIQQVVRGDSAAYFCASSQQERTPAYEQYFGPGTRLTVT.